Listed here are 25 T cell receptor beta chains from one sample, sequenced in a study of blood T cells in healthy people across ages. Sample-barcoded 5' priming and a J-beta primer mix drove a second PCR of 7 to 11 cycles. TCRdb used MiXCR to reprocess the 5' RACE reads, holding one entry per CDR3 protein. The sample shows a few hundred thousand distinct CDR3 sequences, roughly a quarter of them seen only once. The specimen was blood. The receptor source for this set is an older woman in good health.

This clonotype was found many times. The chain recombines TRBV6-5 with TRBJ1-3; D not resolved. This CDR3 is 18 amino acids long. Germline V gene data show CDR1 as MNHEY and CDR2 as SVGAGI. The germline V and J ends were trimmed by 0 bases and 0 bases, with 15 bases remaining between them. This CDR3 reads CASSYSSFTASSGNTIYF. CDR3 DNA sequence: TGTGCCAGCAGTTACTCGAGTTTTACAGCCTCCTCTGGAAACACCATATATTTT.

This clonotype was seen at least ten times. The chain has TRBV20-1 and TRBJ1-4; 9 nucleotides agree with TRBD1. Germline V CDR1 and CDR2: DFQATT, SNEGSKA (reference sequence). The V gene end was trimmed by 3 bases and the J gene end by 10 bases; junction bases not matched to a gene: 12. The CDR3 has 15 residues. The CDR3, as DNA: TGCAGTGCTAGGGGGACAGGGCCACACCGGGGAAAACTGTTTTTT. As protein: CSARGTGPHRGKLFF.

This clonotype has only a few counts. The J gene is TRBJ2-7, the V gene TRBV20-1; D gene uncertain. CDR1 is DFQATT and CDR2 is SNEGSKA in the germline V gene (reference sequence). The CDR3 runs to 13 residues. Between the trimmed V and J ends, which lost 5 bases and 1 base, there was a span of 12 bases. The DNA of the CDR3 is TGCAGTGCTTTTCACCCCGCATCCTACGAGCAGTACTTC. Translation gives CSAFHPASYEQYF.

This clonotype was seen only a few times. The rearrangement links TRBV15 to TRBJ1-6, with a tentative D call TRBD1 (5 bases). V lost 5 bases and J lost 7, with 12 bases in between. CDR1 and CDR2 from the germline V gene are LNHNV and YYDKDF (reference sequence). The CDR3 runs to 14 residues. Written as DNA, the CDR3 is TGTGCCACCAGCCCTGGGACCCAGAATTCACCCCTCCACTTT. Its protein product is CATSPGTQNSPLHF.

V gene TRBV14 combines with J gene TRBJ2-5; tentative D call: TRBD2 (5 bases). Germline V gene sequence: CDR1 SGHDN, CDR2 FVKESK. The CDR3 sequence is 15 residues long. V dropped 1 base and J dropped 11 bases, with 20 bases sitting between them. CDR3 region: CASSQVYEGEREQYF. CDR3 coding DNA: TGTGCCAGCAGCCAAGTATACGAGGGAGAAAGGGAGCAGTACTTC.

This clonotype was picked up a small number of times. V and J are TRBV7-3 and TRBJ2-2, with 9 bases that match TRBD2. The length of the CDR3 is 17 residues. V was pared by 1 base and J by 4 bases, with 7 bases of the junction left unmatched. CDR1 SGHTA and CDR2 FQGTGA come from the germline V gene. The CDR3 spells CASSLNAGTSSTGELFF. In DNA, the CDR3 is TGTGCCAGCAGCTTAAATGCCGGGACTAGCTCCACCGGGGAGCTGTTTTTT.

Concerning this clonotype itself: Relative to the germline gene, one junction end is altered; a read error may explain this. The rearrangement uses TRBV28 and TRBJ2-2; D possibly corresponds to TRBD2 (6 bases). Germline V CDR1 and CDR2: MDHEN, SYDVKM. This CDR3 has 14 amino acids. The CDR3 loop reads CACRRAGSTGELFF. CDR3 DNA: TGTGCCTGCAGGCGAGCGGGTAGCACCGGGGAGCTGTTTTTT.

The chain combines TRBV2 with TRBJ2-4, with D tentatively TRBD2 (6 bases). Trimming left V 0 bases short and J 3 bases short, with 12 bases between. The germline V gene encodes CDR1 SNHLY and CDR2 FYNNEI. This CDR3 spans 16 amino acids. The CDR3 sequence is CASSEASGSGKNIQYF. Written as DNA, the CDR3 is TGTGCCAGCAGTGAAGCATCCGGGAGCGGCAAAAACATTCAGTACTTC.

The rearrangement uses TRBV24-1 and TRBJ1-5; no clear D gene. Germline CDR1 and CDR2: KGHDR and SFDVKD. The V gene lost 9 bases and the J gene lost 9 bases, with 17 bases spanning the gap. This CDR3 is built from 13 residues. CDR3 region: CATREAAAGPQHF. CDR3 nucleotides: TGTGCCACCCGGGAGGCCGCAGCCGGGCCCCAGCATTTT.

The chain links TRBV6-5 to TRBJ1-3, with no clear D. The CDR3 has 14 residues. V lost 6 bases to trimming and J lost 1 base, with 10 bases between them. Germline V gene sequence: CDR1 MNHEY, CDR2 SVGAGI. DNA for the CDR3: TGTGCCAGCAGGCGAGGACTTTCTGGAAACACCATATATTTT. This encodes CASRRGLSGNTIYF.

This clonotype appeared a few times. The rearrangement joins TRBV12-3 or TRBV12-4 to TRBJ2-3; TRBD2 is a possible D gene (6 bases). V lost 6 bases to trimming and J lost 9 bases, with 25 bases between them. The CDR3 is made up of 16 amino acids. The CDR3 spells CASSPARDSLTQTQYF. The CDR3 DNA reads as TGTGCCAGCAGCCCGGCCCGGGACTCCCTTACCCAAACGCAGTATTTT.

The chain links TRBV4-3 to TRBJ2-1; 10 positions agree with TRBD2. The trim removed 0 bases at V and 10 bases at J, leaving 6 bases unmatched. The CDR3 loop spans 15 amino acids. Germline-derived CDR1 and CDR2 are LGHNA and YSLEER. The CDR3 here is CASSQEAGGLREQFF. CDR3 bases: TGCGCCAGCAGCCAAGAAGCGGGGGGGCTACGGGAGCAGTTCTTC.

This clonotype has more than one count but fewer than ten. This chain uses TRBV18 with TRBJ2-7; the match to TRBD1 covers 7 bases. Germline lookup yields CDR1 KGHSH and CDR2 LQKENI. V was pared by 2 bases and J by 3 bases, with 7 bases of the junction left unmatched. This CDR3 comprises 15 residues. The CDR3 loop is CASSPGLGQSYEQYF. CDR3 nucleotides: TGTGCCAGCTCACCAGGATTGGGACAGAGCTACGAGCAGTACTTC.

The rearrangement joins TRBV29-1 to TRBJ2-1; TRBD2 aligns across 10 bases. The CDR3 runs to 14 residues. Germline CDR1 SQVTM, CDR2 ANQGSEA. J lost 5 bases, V lost 6 bases, and 7 bases had no gene match. The CDR3: CSVLGLAGDNEQFF. DNA for the CDR3: TGCAGCGTCCTAGGGCTAGCGGGAGACAATGAGCAGTTCTTC.

This clonotype was observed a single time. The chain combines TRBV28 with TRBJ2-7; D is uncertain. V lost 11 bases to trimming and J lost 2 bases, with 10 bases between them. Germline CDR1 is MDHEN and CDR2 is SYDVKM. The CDR3 covers 11 residues. The CDR3: CAGGTPYEQYF. The DNA for the CDR3 is TGTGCCGGTGGAACCCCCTACGAGCAGTACTTC.

This clonotype appeared a few times. The chain uses TRBV29-1 and TRBJ1-1; D unclear. Germline V gene sequence: CDR1 SQVTM, CDR2 ANQGSEA. The CDR3 covers 11 residues. Trimming left V 7 bases short and J 10 bases short, with 16 bases between. The chain's CDR3 is CSGLLEEGAFF. CDR3 in DNA: TGCAGCGGACTTTTAGAGGAGGGAGCTTTCTTT.

V gene TRBV6-1 combines with J gene TRBJ2-5; D is uncertain. In germline, CDR1 is MNHNS, CDR2 SASEGT. The CDR3 contains 14 residues. Trimming cost V 0 bases and J 2 bases, with 7 bases left between them. The DNA of the CDR3 is TGTGCCAGCAGTGAAGCTGGGCCACAAGAGACCCAGTACTTC. Its translation: CASSEAGPQETQYF.

The chain links TRBV21-1 to TRBJ2-7; TRBD2, the table's D call, was not compared with the DNA. TRBV21-1 is listed as a pseudogene. The CDR3 consists of 15 residues. The CDR3 sequence is CASSKGRAACYEQYF. In nucleotides, the CDR3 is TGTGCCAGCAGCAAAGGGAGGGCCGCATGTTACGAGCAGTACTTC.

The chain joins TRBV7-9 to TRBJ2-3, with D possibly being TRBD2 (6 bases). The CDR3 covers 13 residues. Germline loops: CDR1 SEHNR, CDR2 FQNEAQ (reference sequence). V lost 5 bases and J lost 4, with 10 bases in between. The CDR3 DNA is TGTGCCAGCAGCGCGCCGGGAGCAGATACGCAGTATTTT. This codes for CASSAPGADTQYF.

This clonotype turned up a few times. At one of its ends the junction is not consistent with the germline gene, which may arise from a read error. This sequence joins TRBV29-1 and TRBJ2-1; a possible D gene is TRBD2 (6 bases). In germline, CDR1 is SQVTM, CDR2 ANQGSEA. This CDR3 has 12 residues. DNA for the CDR3: TGCAGCGCCGGGAGCTCCCACAATGAGCAGTTCTTC. The encoded protein is CSAGSSHNEQFF.

Only a few counts were recorded for this clonotype. A read error may account for a junction end that differs from germline. The J gene is TRBJ2-3, the V gene TRBV7-2, with 8 positions matching TRBD2. Germline lookup yields CDR1 SGHTA and CDR2 FQGNSA. The CDR3 has 14 amino acids. CDR3 nucleotides: TGTGCCAGCAACTTAGCGGGAATCCCGGATACGCAGTATTTT. As protein: CASNLAGIPDTQYF.

The gene calls are TRBV6-2 or TRBV6-3 and TRBJ2-7, with 13 bases fitting TRBD2. Trimming at V came to 10 bases and at J to 2 bases, leaving 5 bases not matched to a gene. This CDR3 region has 14 residues. Germline values: CDR1 MNHEY, CDR2 SVGEGT. The CDR3 reads CATRTSGSAYEQYF. DNA for the CDR3: TGTGCCACCCGGACTAGCGGGAGCGCCTACGAGCAGTACTTC.

Of note for this clonotype: The conserved final phenylalanine or tryptophan is absent from the CDR3, which likely points to a read error. The CDR3 region is CASRRGNEQFS. The CDR3 bases are TGTGCCAGCAGGAGAGGAAATGAGCAGTTCTCC. The gene calls are TRBV12-3 or TRBV12-4 and TRBJ2-1; D not resolved. The CDR3 is made up of 11 amino acids. Trimming removed 6 bases from V and 7 bases from J, with 7 bases in between.

The sample holds a few counts of this clonotype. J is TRBJ1-3 and V is TRBV6-1; D gene ambiguous. This CDR3 has 20 amino acids. Germline CDR1 and CDR2: MNHNS and SASEGT. V lost 1 base to trimming and J lost 4 bases, with 26 bases between them. CDR3 protein: CASSEVNLGWQNLSGNTIYF. For the CDR3, the DNA is TGTGCCAGCAGTGAAGTTAATCTAGGATGGCAGAATTTGTCCGGAAACACCATATATTTT.

This clonotype has only a few counts. The rearrangement links TRBV29-1 to TRBJ2-1; TRBD1 might be the D (5 bases). The V end was cut by 4 bases, the J end by 9 bases, with 16 bases between. This CDR3 has 13 amino acids. Germline assignment: CDR1 SQVTM and CDR2 ANQGSEA. The CDR3 spells CSVGRVGTGEQFF. The CDR3 DNA is TGCAGCGTTGGAAGGGTGGGCACAGGTGAGCAGTTCTTC.